These 32 T cell receptor beta chains came from one sample sequenced in a study of cytomegalovirus exposure and HLA in healthy donors. Vbeta (60) and Jbeta (13) primers were used in the PCR. Sequencing used immunoSEQ multiplex PCR; TCRdb keeps in-frame clones, though not all of them. The sample yields roughly 180,000 clones, about 77% seen once. The source material was PBMCs. The receptors derive from a female donor in good health and CMV-seronegative.

This rearrangement joins TRBV7-9 to TRBJ2-7, with 10 positions matching TRBD1. The CDR3 spans 14 residues. The germline CDR1 and CDR2 sequences are SEHNR and FQNEAQ (reference sequence). Trimming at V came to 5 bases and at J to 3 bases, leaving 4 bases not matched to a gene. CDR3 amino acids: CASSLTGGGYEQYF. The CDR3 region has the DNA TGTGCCAGCAGCCTGACAGGGGGCGGCTACGAGCAGTACTTC.

The gene calls are TRBV5-1 and TRBJ2-7, with TRBD1 identical over 8 bases. Germline V gives CDR1 SGHRS, CDR2 YFSETQ. The CDR3 has 15 amino acids. V was clipped by 4 bases and J by 2 bases; unmatched bases: 8. CDR3 amino acids: CASSTGQGTPYEQYF. In nucleotides, the CDR3 is TGCGCCAGCAGCACAGGACAGGGTACTCCCTACGAGCAGTACTTC.

The chain recombines TRBV5-1 with TRBJ2-5; 8 bases agree with TRBD2. This CDR3 is 17 amino acids long. Trimming removed 2 bases from V and 1 base from J; junction bases left unmatched: 10. Germline CDR1 SGHRS, CDR2 YFSETQ. CDR3 in amino acids: CASSFVGGGFSQETQYF. DNA of the CDR3: TGCGCCAGCAGCTTTGTTGGCGGGGGGTTTAGCCAAGAGACCCAGTACTTC. The complete variable domain, with remaining parts taken from reference TRBV5-1 and TRBJ2-5, reads KAGVTQTPRYLIKTRGQQVTLSCSPISGHRSVSWYQQTPGQGLQFLFEYFSETQRNKGNFPGRFSGRQFSNSRSEMNVSTLELGDSALYLCASSFVGGGFSQETQYFGPGTRLLVL.

V and J are TRBV7-6 and TRBJ2-5, with D maybe TRBD2 (5 bases). Trimming removed 5 bases at V and 1 base at J, with 11 bases between. The CDR3 covers 14 residues. The germline gives CDR1 SGHVS, CDR2 FNYEAQ. The CDR3 protein is CASSVTGSQETQYF. CDR3 nucleotides: TGTGCCAGCAGCGTTACGGGGTCCCAAGAGACCCAGTACTTC.

V and J are TRBV5-1 and TRBJ2-7; D uncertain. The CDR3 is made up of 13 amino acids. Looked up from germline, CDR1 is SGHRS and CDR2 is YFSETQ. Trimming stripped 2 bases from V and 6 bases from J, with 12 bases between. In DNA, the CDR3 is TGCGCCAGCAGCTTTTCGGTTTCTGGCGAGCAGTACTTC. Translating it yields CASSFSVSGEQYF.

J is TRBJ2-2 and V is TRBV2, with 15 bases aligning to TRBD2. CDR3 length: 15 amino acids. V was pared by 7 bases and J by 5 bases, with 2 bases of the junction left unmatched. Germline V gene sequence: CDR1 SNHLY, CDR2 FYNNEI. This CDR3 reads CASMGTSGRTGELFF. The CDR3 bases are TGTGCCAGCATGGGGACTAGCGGGAGGACCGGGGAGCTGTTTTTT.

This clone was observed a single time. The gene calls are TRBV5-1 and TRBJ1-2, with no clear D. Germline assignment: CDR1 SGHRS and CDR2 YFSETQ. V was shortened by 0 bases and J by 4 bases, with 13 bases between the two germline ends. CDR3 length equals 15 residues. CDR3 sequence: CASSLVGQAGYGYTF. The DNA of the CDR3 is TGCGCCAGCAGCTTGGTTGGGCAGGCAGGCTATGGCTACACCTTC.

The J gene is TRBJ2-3, the V gene TRBV5-1; D possibly corresponds to TRBD1 (6 bases). Germline V gene lookup returns CDR1 SGHRS and CDR2 YFSETQ. V was clipped by 3 bases and J by 6 bases, with 11 bases between them. The CDR3 covers 13 residues. CDR3 loop: CASSSRGWDTQYF. The DNA for the CDR3 is TGCGCCAGCAGCTCGAGGGGGTGGGATACGCAGTATTTT.

V usage is TRBV5-6 and J usage is TRBJ2-1; 10 bases fit TRBD2. V lost 4 bases, J lost 8 bases, and 9 bases stayed unmatched. Germline assignment: CDR1 SGHDT and CDR2 YYEEEE. The CDR3 totals 15 residues. CDR3 amino acids: CASSPAASGGYEQFF. CDR3 in DNA: TGTGCCAGCAGCCCGGCCGCTAGCGGGGGTTATGAGCAGTTCTTC.

The sample holds a few counts of this clone. The chain is built from TRBV7-3 and TRBJ2-5; the match to TRBD2 covers 7 bases. From germline, CDR1 is SGHTA and CDR2 FQGTGA. V lost 2 bases to trimming and J lost 6 bases; unmatched junction nucleotides: 6. This CDR3 has 14 amino acids. The CDR3 sequence: CASSLGGSLKTQYF. Written as DNA, the CDR3 is TGTGCCAGCAGCTTAGGCGGGAGTTTAAAGACCCAGTACTTC.

In its sample, this clone was seen once. The V gene is TRBV9, the J gene TRBJ2-7; TRBD1 agrees at 8 bases. This CDR3 region has 15 residues. V lost 0 bases and J lost 5; bases outside the gene matches: 7. Looked up from germline, CDR1 is SGDLS and CDR2 is YYNGEE. CDR3 DNA sequence: TGTGCCAGCAGCGTAGTGTCAGGGGGCATCGACGAGCAGTACTTC. Translated, it gives CASSVVSGGIDEQYF.

There are a few counts of this clone. The CDR3 sequence: CASSHLAGVTDTQYF. The CDR3 bases are TGTGCCAGCAGTCACCTAGCGGGGGTCACAGATACGCAGTATTTT. The genes are TRBV6-5 and TRBJ2-3; 10 nucleotides line up with TRBD2. Germline CDR1 is MNHEY and CDR2 is SVGAGI. This CDR3 contains 15 residues. With 5 bases clipped from V and 2 bases from J, the junction kept 4 bases outside the gene matches.

The V gene is TRBV5-6, the J gene TRBJ2-5, with D possibly TRBD2 on 6 matching bases. CDR3 length: 14 amino acids. Germline-derived CDR1 and CDR2 are SGHDT and YYEEEE. Trimming removed 4 bases at V and 5 bases at J, with 15 bases between. For the CDR3, the DNA is TGTGCCAGCAGCGCTGGAGGGCCTGGGGAGACCCAGTACTTC. Encoded protein: CASSAGGPGETQYF.

The chain recombines TRBV9 with TRBJ1-1; 10 nucleotides line up with TRBD1. Germline assignment: CDR1 SGDLS and CDR2 YYNGEE. V trimming: 2 bases; J trimming: 0 bases; junction bases outside the gene matches: 4. The CDR3 spans 16 residues. CDR3 in amino acids: CASSVRDRGMNTEAFF. As DNA, the CDR3 is TGTGCCAGCAGCGTCCGGGACAGGGGAATGAACACTGAAGCTTTCTTT.

V is TRBV5-1 and J is TRBJ2-7, with D perhaps TRBD2 (6 bases). Trimming took 4 bases from V and 0 from J, leaving 14 bases between them. CDR1 is SGHRS and CDR2 is YFSETQ in the germline V gene. CDR3 length: 15 residues. The CDR3 nucleotides are TGCGCCAGCAGCGAGGGGACTGTACTCTCCTACGAGCAGTACTTC. It is translated as CASSEGTVLSYEQYF.

The chain carries TRBV28 and TRBJ2-7; the D gene is possibly TRBD2 (5 bases). Germline lookup yields CDR1 MDHEN and CDR2 SYDVKM. V was pared by 8 bases and J by 3 bases, with 17 bases between. The CDR3 has 14 amino acids. CDR3 residues: CASSLRGNDYEQYF. The CDR3 DNA reads TGTGCCAGCTCGCTTCGAGGGAATGACTACGAGCAGTACTTC.

This chain uses TRBV5-1 with TRBJ1-2; 7 bases fit TRBD1. CDR3 length: 15 amino acids. Germline V gene sequence: CDR1 SGHRS, CDR2 YFSETQ. V lost 0 bases, J lost 6 bases, and 8 bases stayed unmatched. The CDR3 DNA is TGCGCCAGCAGCTTGGCGGAGGGACAGAGAGATGGCTACACCTTC. It specifies CASSLAEGQRDGYTF.

The chain uses TRBV6-5 and TRBJ2-1; 7 bases match TRBD1. The V segment lost 2 bases and the J segment 10 bases; nucleotides outside the gene matches: 8. Germline assignment: CDR1 MNHEY and CDR2 SVGAGI. The CDR3 is made up of 14 amino acids. This CDR3 reads CASSYRQGRREQFF. In nucleotides, the CDR3 is TGTGCCAGCAGTTACCGACAGGGCAGACGGGAGCAGTTCTTC.

This chain joins TRBV15 and TRBJ2-7; a weak D match, TRBD2 (6 bases). The CDR3 spans 15 residues. V was pared by 0 bases and J by 6 bases, with 15 bases between. CDR1 is LNHNV and CDR2 is YYDKDF in the germline V gene (reference sequence). CDR3 residues: CATSRDMRGLSEQYF. For the CDR3, the DNA is TGTGCCACCAGCAGAGATATGCGGGGCCTCTCCGAGCAGTACTTC.

The rearrangement links TRBV28 to TRBJ2-7; D gene uncertain. The V gene lost 3 bases and the J gene lost 5 bases, with 17 bases spanning the gap. The CDR3 consists of 15 residues. Germline V lookup: CDR1 MDHEN, CDR2 SYDVKM. The CDR3 reads CASSFEVTLMDEQYF. Here the CDR3 DNA reads TGTGCCAGCAGTTTCGAGGTGACCCTAATGGACGAGCAGTACTTC.

The chain carries TRBV5-4 and TRBJ2-2, with 9 bases lining up with TRBD1. The germline V gene has CDR1 SGHNT and CDR2 YYREEE (reference sequence). The CDR3 has 12 amino acids. The CDR3 reads CVQGAGTGELFF. The CDR3 DNA sequence: TGTGTACAGGGGGCGGGCACCGGGGAGCTGTTTTTT.

The J gene is TRBJ2-2, the V gene TRBV19; TRBD1 matches 9 bases. Per the germline V gene, CDR1 is LNHDA and CDR2 is SQIVND (reference sequence). There are 15 residues in the CDR3. V shed 6 bases and J 6 bases; nucleotides not matched to a gene: 8. Here the CDR3 reads CASRKTGGTSGELFF. The CDR3, as DNA: TGTGCCAGTAGAAAGACAGGGGGGACGTCCGGGGAGCTGTTTTTT.

This clone appeared a few times. The chain joins TRBV19 to TRBJ2-6; 7 positions match TRBD1. Germline V gene data show CDR1 as LNHDA and CDR2 as SQIVND (reference sequence). This CDR3 spans 17 amino acids. V trimming: 4 bases; J trimming: 2 bases; junction bases outside the gene matches: 8. The CDR3 region is CASSTPTGIPGANVLTF. The CDR3 DNA sequence: TGTGCCAGTAGTACCCCGACAGGGATCCCTGGGGCCAACGTCCTGACTTTC.

The chain recombines TRBV5-1 with TRBJ2-3; D is undetermined. Germline assignment: CDR1 SGHRS and CDR2 YFSETQ. Deletions cut 2 bases from V and 0 bases from J, with 13 bases between. CDR3 length: 16 residues. CDR3: CASSFADGLSTDTQYF. The DNA for the CDR3 is TGCGCCAGCAGCTTCGCAGACGGGTTAAGCACAGATACGCAGTATTTT. Full variable domain (remainder filled in from reference TRBV5-1 and TRBJ2-3): KAGVTQTPRYLIKTRGQQVTLSCSPISGHRSVSWYQQTPGQGLQFLFEYFSETQRNKGNFPGRFSGRQFSNSRSEMNVSTLELGDSALYLCASSFADGLSTDTQYFGPGTRLTVL.

This clone was counted ten times or more. The chain couples TRBV9 to TRBJ2-7, with D possibly being TRBD1 (5 bases). CDR1 is SGDLS and CDR2 is YYNGEE in the germline V gene. CDR3 size: 16 residues. V gave up 3 bases and J gave up 2 bases, with 18 bases separating them. CDR3 DNA sequence: TGTGCCAGCAGCGCGAGTTCCAAGACAGTACCCTACGAGCAGTACTTC. The encoded protein is CASSASSKTVPYEQYF.

This rearrangement joins TRBV5-1 to TRBJ2-3; 12 positions agree with TRBD2. CDR1 and CDR2 from the germline V gene are SGHRS and YFSETQ. There are 19 residues in the CDR3. Trimming cost V 0 bases and J 6 bases; bases outside gene matches: 14. The CDR3 DNA sequence: TGCGCCAGCAGCTTGGTTCCCAGACTAGCGGGAGCTAGGGGGGATACGCAGTATTTT. Protein sequence: CASSLVPRLAGARGDTQYF.

This clone was recorded once. In DNA, the CDR3 is TGTGCCAGCTCCGAGGTCCCTTTGGCGGATACGCAGTATTTT. It encodes CASSEVPLADTQYF. J is TRBJ2-3 and V is TRBV18; D not resolved. The CDR3 has 14 residues. Per the germline V gene, CDR1 is KGHSH and CDR2 is LQKENI. The germline V and J ends were trimmed by 6 bases and 6 bases, with 16 bases remaining between them.

This clone was seen only a few times. This CDR3 reads CASRLGLAGGYYFF. The CDR3 DNA follows: TGTGCAAGTCGCTTAGGGCTAGCGGGGGGATATTACTTCTTC. The gene calls are TRBV12-2 and TRBJ2-7; the table calls TRBD2, which could not be checked here. TRBV12-2 is tagged as a pseudogene. This CDR3 spans 14 amino acids.

The V gene is TRBV29-1, the J gene TRBJ2-1, with TRBD2 identical over 7 bases. Germline-derived CDR1 and CDR2 are SQVTM and ANQGSEA. The CDR3 runs 17 residues. Trimming cost V 0 bases and J 2 bases; bases outside gene matches: 10. The CDR3 protein is CSVEDESSGLPYNEQFF. CDR3 DNA sequence: TGCAGCGTTGAAGATGAGAGTAGCGGGCTCCCCTACAATGAGCAGTTCTTC.

This chain uses TRBV14 with TRBJ1-3, with 9 nucleotides matching TRBD1. J gave up 7 bases and V 3 bases, and 10 bases lay outside the gene matches. The CDR3 consists of 16 residues. CDR1 and CDR2 (germline): SGHDN, FVKESK. CDR3 region: CASSHGYRGRGNTIYF. The CDR3 DNA sequence: TGTGCCAGCAGCCATGGATACAGGGGGCGAGGGAACACCATATATTTT.

Worth noting for this clone: Relative to the germline gene, one junction end is altered; a read error may explain this. The chain recombines TRBV7-9 with TRBJ2-7, with TRBD1 matching over 9 bases. CDR1 and CDR2 from the germline V gene are SEHNR and FQNEAQ (reference sequence). This CDR3 has 16 amino acids. The CDR3 sequence is CSSSSGQGLNRYEQYF. The CDR3 DNA follows: TGTTCCAGCAGCTCGGGACAGGGCCTCAACCGCTACGAGCAGTACTTC. Full variable domain (missing parts from reference TRBV7-9 and TRBJ2-7): DTGVSQNPRHKITKRGQNVTFRCDPISEHNRLYWYRQTLGQGPEFLTYFQNEAQLEKSRLLSDRFSAERPKGSFSTLEIQRTEQGDSAMYLCSSSSGQGLNRYEQYFGPGTRLTVT.

The gene calls are TRBV2 and TRBJ2-7; D is unclear. Germline V gene sequence: CDR1 SNHLY, CDR2 FYNNEI. The CDR3 extends over 12 amino acids. V was cut by 10 bases and J by 2 bases, with 12 bases left in between. As DNA, the CDR3 is TGTGCCATCTCGGAGAGCACCTACGAGCAGTACTTC. Translating gives CAISESTYEQYF.